This T cell receptor beta chain was obtained from a study of control samples from healthy donors and cancer patients. Trimming took 7 bases from V and 6 from J; bases not matched to a gene: 8. The CDR3 runs to 13 residues. Germline CDR1 and CDR2: MNHEY and SVGAGI. The assay was immunoSEQ multiplex PCR, and TCRdb's table has in-frame clones only and misses some. This table holds about 170,000 clones, almost 90% found once. The chain recombines TRBV6-5 with TRBJ2-7, with 8 bases lining up with TRBD1. The sequenced sample was blood. The clonotype was recovered from a woman aged 30 to 39 in good health. In DNA form, the CDR3 reads TGTGCCAGCACCGGGACAGGTACCCGCGAGCAGTACGTC. Translated: CASTGTGTREQYV.